This T cell receptor beta chain was recorded in a study of blood T cells in healthy people across ages. Study-wide background: Researchers report that template switching captured about one barcoded beta molecule per two T cells.

Using a J-beta primer mix together with a sample-barcoded 5' primer, a second PCR was run for roughly 6 to 11 cycles. Each cDNA molecule received a tag from a template-switch adaptor that had 12 random nucleotides. Using its own MiXCR run on the 5' RACE reads, TCRdb lists one record per CDR3 protein. The profile shows 1,800,000 or so distinct CDR3 sequences, 30% to 40% of them singletons. Total RNA was extracted at no less than 6 micrograms per sample. The junction had 5 bases not matched to a gene; V was cut back by 2 bases and J by 4 bases. The length of the CDR3 is 16 residues. Germline V gene lookup returns CDR1 LGHDT and CDR2 YNNKEL (reference sequence).

Sequenced input: blood. The J gene is TRBJ2-1, the V gene TRBV3-1, with TRBD2 matching 10 bases. The receptor was derived from a human donor in good health. The CDR3 region is CASSQNSGGTYNEQFF. CDR3 in DNA: TGTGCCAGCAGCCAAAATAGCGGGGGGACTTACAATGAGCAGTTCTTC.